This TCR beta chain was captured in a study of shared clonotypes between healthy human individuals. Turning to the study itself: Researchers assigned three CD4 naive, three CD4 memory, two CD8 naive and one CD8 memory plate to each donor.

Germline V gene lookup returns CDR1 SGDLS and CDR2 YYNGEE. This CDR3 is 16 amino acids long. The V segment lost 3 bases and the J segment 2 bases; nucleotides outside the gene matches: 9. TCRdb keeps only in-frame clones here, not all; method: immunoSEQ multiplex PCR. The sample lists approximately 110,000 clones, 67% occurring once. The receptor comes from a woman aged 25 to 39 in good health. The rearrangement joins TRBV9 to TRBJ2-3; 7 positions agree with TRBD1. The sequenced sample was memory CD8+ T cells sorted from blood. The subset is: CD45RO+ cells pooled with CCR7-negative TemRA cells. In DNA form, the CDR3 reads TGTGCCAGCAGCGGCCCGGACAGGTTCTCCACAGATACGCAGTATTTT. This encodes CASSGPDRFSTDTQYF.